This record concerns one TCR beta chain sequence. Authors' analysis steps: How many nucleated cells were present was estimated from reference gene primer amplification. The data were produced by immunoSEQ multiplex PCR, yet TCRdb's version contains in-frame clones alone and is incomplete. Clone size and V and J calls were adopted from that table, with D and trimming inferred from the DNA. The table includes approximately 130,000 clones, 75% to 90% detected once. This record belongs to a study of blood T cell repertoires in COVID-19. The CDR3 spans 15 residues. CDR1 is MNHEY, CDR2 SVGAGI, per germline. V was trimmed by 0 bases and J by 2 bases, leaving 10 bases between them.

V and J are TRBV6-5 and TRBJ1-2, with unresolved D. Material for sequencing was peripheral blood. The origin of this receptor is a human donor in a cohort sampled during active COVID-19. The CDR3 here is CASSYSVARNYGYTF. The CDR3 DNA follows: TGTGCCAGCAGTTACTCAGTAGCGAGAAACTATGGCTACACCTTC.